The source of this T cell receptor (beta chain) is a study of T cell responses to AZD1222 COVID-19 vaccine. Study-wide context: Whether given at about 4 or about 12 weeks, second doses were pooled.

As concerns this clone: Its specificity is not known.

Libraries were prepared by immunoSEQ multiplex PCR; TCRdb keeps only in-frame clonotypes and omits some of them. Found here are roughly 180,000 clones, 90% of them singletons; the top ten hold 2.5% to 3.5%. Study observations and caveats: White British ancestry dominated among donors, who included more females, and clonal diversity was possibly underestimated. Increased Spike-specific TCR breadth and depth were observed after two AZD1222 doses. Among those given AZD1222, only five or six were seropositive at baseline.

Trimming removed 0 bases from V and 3 bases from J; junction bases left unmatched: 8. From germline, CDR1 is SGDLS and CDR2 YYNGEE. CDR3 length: 16 residues. The origin of this receptor is an adult in good health. The material sequenced was peripheral blood, taken on day 0 of AZD1222 vaccination. The rearrangement joins TRBV9 to TRBJ2-7, with 8 bases identical to TRBD2. The CDR3 region has the DNA TGTGCCAGCAGCGTAGCCTCGGGAGGGGGGATCTACGAGCAGTACTTC. This gives the protein CASSVASGGGIYEQYF.